The next 32 T cell receptor beta chains were all read from a single sample in a study of cytomegalovirus exposure and HLA in healthy donors. The PCR had 60 Vbeta and 13 Jbeta primers. The method was immunoSEQ multiplex PCR; TCRdb's version includes in-frame clones alone and lacks a portion of them. The sample has 130,000 or so clones, 80% to 90% seen once. The source material was PBMCs. These receptors came from a man aged 35-49 years in good health and CMV-seronegative.

In nucleotides, the CDR3 is TGCGCCAGCAGCCAAGACTTAGACAGGGGAATGATAAGCAATCAGCCCCAGCATTTT. Translation: CASSQDLDRGMISNQPQHF. The V and J genes are TRBV4-3 and TRBJ1-5; TRBD1 matches at 8 bases. In germline, CDR1 is LGHNA, CDR2 YSLEER. This CDR3 has 19 amino acids. Trimming at V came to 0 bases and at J to 1 base, leaving 11 bases not matched to a gene.

The CDR3, as DNA: TGCGCCAGCAGCCGTAGGGTAACAGGGGAAAACGAGCAGTACTTC. Its translation: CASSRRVTGENEQYF. The chain is built from TRBV4-1 and TRBJ2-7; 7 bases map to TRBD1. The V and J ends lost 4 bases and 5 bases, in that order; junction bases with no gene match: 11. In germline, CDR1 is MGHRA, CDR2 YSYEKL. The CDR3 is made up of 15 amino acids.

This rearrangement joins TRBV6-1 to TRBJ1-4, with D possibly matching TRBD1 (5 bases). CDR1 is MNHNS, CDR2 SASEGT, per germline. Trimming cost V 2 bases and J 8 bases, with 15 bases left between them. The CDR3 sequence is 15 residues long. This CDR3 is CASSEIMGGGEKLFF. DNA for the CDR3: TGTGCCAGCAGTGAAATTATGGGGGGTGGCGAAAAACTGTTTTTT.

CDR3 nucleotide sequence: TGCAGCGTGGGGGCAGTGGAGACCCAGTACTTC. Protein sequence: CSVGAVETQYF. This chain uses TRBV29-1 with TRBJ2-5, with D maybe TRBD1 (6 bases). V lost 6 bases, J lost 5 bases, and 10 bases lay in between. The CDR3 is made up of 11 amino acids. CDR1 is SQVTM, CDR2 ANQGSEA, per germline.

This clone is a singleton in its sample. The V and J genes are TRBV6-5 and TRBJ2-7, with a possible D match to TRBD1 (5 bases). The V and J ends lost 3 bases and 3 bases respectively, with 12 bases between them. Germline V gene lookup returns CDR1 MNHEY and CDR2 SVGAGI. CDR3 length: 14 amino acids. The DNA of the CDR3 is TGTGCCAGCAGTTATTATGCAGGGTACTACGAGCAGTACTTC. Amino acids: CASSYYAGYYEQYF.

This clone was seen only once. The rearrangement uses TRBV7-9 and TRBJ1-1, with D unclear. The CDR3 has 13 residues. In germline, CDR1 is SEHNR, CDR2 FQNEAQ (reference sequence). The V gene lost 1 base and the J gene lost 8 bases, with 11 bases spanning the gap. The CDR3 sequence: CASSLGNIQEAFF. The DNA of the CDR3 is TGTGCCAGCAGCTTAGGGAACATACAGGAAGCTTTCTTT. The full variable domain, in which reference TRBV7-9 and TRBJ1-1 provide the parts outside the CDR3, is DTGVSQNPRHKITKRGQNVTFRCDPISEHNRLYWYRQTLGQGPEFLTYFQNEAQLEKSRLLSDRFSAERPKGSFSTLEIQRTEQGDSAMYLCASSLGNIQEAFFGQGTRLTVV.

V is TRBV11-2 and J is TRBJ2-3, with 10 bases identical to TRBD2. V shed 1 base and J 4 bases; nucleotides not matched to a gene: 2. In germline, CDR1 is SGHAT, CDR2 FQNNGV. This CDR3 comprises 15 residues. CDR3: CASSLVGLAADTQYF. DNA of the CDR3: TGTGCCAGCAGCTTAGTTGGACTAGCGGCAGATACGCAGTATTTT.

This clone was counted between two and nine times. This sequence joins TRBV27 and TRBJ1-5, with D possibly being TRBD1 (5 bases). The CDR3 spans 15 residues. CDR1 MNHEY and CDR2 SMNVEV come from the germline V gene (reference sequence). V was trimmed by 6 bases and J by 0 bases, leaving 12 bases between them. CDR3 in amino acids: CASRTTDYSNQPQHF. Here the CDR3 DNA reads TGTGCCAGCAGGACGACAGATTATAGCAATCAGCCCCAGCATTTT.

This chain connects TRBV27 to TRBJ2-5; no definite D call. The germline V gene encodes CDR1 MNHEY and CDR2 SMNVEV (reference sequence). The CDR3 has 15 residues. V was shortened by 2 bases and J by 5 bases, with 15 bases between the two germline ends. Here the CDR3 DNA reads TGTGCCAGCAGTTTAATCTGGCCCCCCGGGGAGACCCAGTACTTC. Protein product: CASSLIWPPGETQYF.

The rearrangement joins TRBV29-1 to TRBJ2-3; no definite D call. V lost 6 bases, J lost 0 bases, and 13 bases lay in between. The CDR3 is 14 residues long. The germline V gene has CDR1 SQVTM and CDR2 ANQGSEA. CDR3: CSVLWASSTDTQYF. The CDR3 DNA follows: TGCAGCGTGCTATGGGCCTCTAGCACAGATACGCAGTATTTT.

The chain joins TRBV7-2 to TRBJ2-1, with TRBD1 identical over 7 bases. V shed 5 bases, J shed 3 bases, and the junction held 7 bases outside the gene matches. Germline CDR1 and CDR2: SGHTA and FQGNSA. The CDR3 is 15 residues long. The CDR3 nucleotides are TGTGCCAGCAGCCTAAGGACAGGTAGCTACAATGAGCAGTTCTTC. It yields the protein CASSLRTGSYNEQFF. The whole variable domain, filled in from reference TRBV7-2 and TRBJ2-1, reads GAGVSQSPSNKVTEKGKDVELRCDPISGHTALYWYRQSLGQGLEFLIYFQGNSAPDKSGLPSDRFSAERTGGSVSTLTIQRTQQEDSAVYLCASSLRTGSYNEQFFGPGTRLTVL.

The chain uses TRBV11-2 and TRBJ2-7, with 10 bases lining up with TRBD1. The junction had 12 bases not matched to a gene; V was cut back by 1 base and J by 0 bases. Germline V lookup: CDR1 SGHAT, CDR2 FQNNGV. The CDR3 length is 19 residues. The DNA of the CDR3 is TGTGCCAGCAGCTTAGTGGGGGGGTGGGGACAGGGGCCCTCCTACGAGCAGTACTTC. Translated, it gives CASSLVGGWGQGPSYEQYF.

V usage is TRBV5-1 and J usage is TRBJ2-1; the D is unclear. This CDR3 region has 13 residues. Trimming took off 6 bases at V and 0 bases at J, with 7 bases between the two ends. CDR1 and CDR2 from the germline V gene are SGHRS and YFSETQ. CDR3 in amino acids: CASTTASYNEQFF. CDR3 coding DNA: TGCGCCAGCACCACTGCCTCCTACAATGAGCAGTTCTTC.

CDR3 sequence reads: CASRKAQGQVEQYF. CDR3 DNA sequence: TGCGCCAGCAGAAAAGCACAGGGCCAGGTTGAGCAGTACTTC. The J gene is TRBJ2-7, the V gene TRBV5-1, with D possibly matching TRBD1 (6 bases). The V and J ends lost 5 bases and 7 bases respectively, with 19 bases between them. CDR1 and CDR2 from the germline V gene are SGHRS and YFSETQ. The CDR3 contains 14 residues.

The chain combines TRBV5-1 with TRBJ1-1; D remains ambiguous. In germline, CDR1 is SGHRS, CDR2 YFSETQ. The germline V and J ends were trimmed by 2 bases and 7 bases, with 12 bases remaining between them. The CDR3 runs to 13 residues. CDR3 coding DNA: TGCGCCAGCAGCTTCCCCCAGGCAGGTGAAGCTTTCTTT. As protein: CASSFPQAGEAFF.

The count of this clone is one. The sample has other DNA sequences that encode this CDR3 too. The chain is built from TRBV5-1 and TRBJ1-6; 10 nucleotides align to TRBD1. The CDR3 spans 15 residues. Germline V gene data show CDR1 as SGHRS and CDR2 as YFSETQ. J was trimmed by 7 bases and V by 0 bases; bases with no gene match: 1. DNA for the CDR3: TGCGCCAGCAGCTTGGGGGGACAGGGGAATTCACCCCTCCACTTT. Encoded protein: CASSLGGQGNSPLHF.

This clone has only a few counts. This chain joins TRBV5-3 and TRBJ1-2, with 7 positions matching TRBD1. TRBV5-3 has ORF status, its function being uncertain. The CDR3 is 18 amino acids. Unmatched junction bases numbered 17, after V lost 0 bases and J lost 6 bases. The DNA of the CDR3 is TGTGCCAGAAGCTTGGACGGGGCAGGGGGACGGCTATTCGATGGCTACACCTTC. Protein sequence: CARSLDGAGGRLFDGYTF.

This clone was detected only once. This chain joins TRBV7-8 and TRBJ2-2, with 12 bases matching TRBD2. Germline V CDR1 and CDR2: SGHVS, FQNEAQ. The V gene end was trimmed by 1 base and the J gene end by 6 bases; junction bases not matched to a gene: 3. The CDR3 runs 16 residues. The CDR3, as DNA: TGTGCCAGCAGCTTAGGGACTAGCGGGACGGCCGGGGAGCTGTTTTTT. It yields the protein CASSLGTSGTAGELFF.

This chain connects TRBV7-2 to TRBJ1-6, with D unresolved. The CDR3 has 17 amino acids. Germline V gives CDR1 SGHTA, CDR2 FQGNSA. V gave up 4 bases and J gave up 0 bases, with 13 bases separating them. CDR3 protein: CASSWQEDSSYNSPLHF. The CDR3 coding sequence is TGTGCCAGCAGCTGGCAGGAGGATAGCTCCTATAATTCACCCCTCCACTTT. Based on the CDR3 plus reference TRBV7-2 and TRBJ1-6, the full variable domain is GAGVSQSPSNKVTEKGKDVELRCDPISGHTALYWYRQSLGQGLEFLIYFQGNSAPDKSGLPSDRFSAERTGGSVSTLTIQRTQQEDSAVYLCASSWQEDSSYNSPLHFGNGTRLTVT.

The chain is built from TRBV18 and TRBJ2-7; 11 nucleotides align to TRBD1. V dropped 2 bases and J dropped 5; count of bases not matched to a gene: 5. Germline V gives CDR1 KGHSH, CDR2 LQKENI. This CDR3 has 15 residues. CDR3 sequence: CASSPGGQGGNEQYF. As DNA, the CDR3 is TGTGCCAGCTCACCAGGGGGACAGGGGGGTAACGAGCAGTACTTC.

The V call is TRBV11-2, the J call TRBJ1-1; perhaps TRBD1 as D (5 bases). This CDR3 is built from 13 residues. V lost 5 bases and J 1 base, leaving 8 bases between the germline ends. Germline CDR1 SGHAT, CDR2 FQNNGV. DNA for the CDR3: TGTGCCAGCAGCACTCAGGGGAACACTGAAGCTTTCTTT. Its protein product is CASSTQGNTEAFF.

This clone was counted a few times. The chain has TRBV19 and TRBJ1-1; D remains unclear. CDR3 length: 13 amino acids. CDR1 is LNHDA and CDR2 is SQIVND in the germline V gene (reference sequence). V lost 2 bases and J 6 bases, leaving 10 bases between the germline ends. CDR3 sequence (DNA): TGTGCCAGTAGTATACACGGTTACGCTGAAGCTTTCTTT. Encoded protein: CASSIHGYAEAFF.

V gene TRBV18 combines with J gene TRBJ1-2, with D possibly TRBD1 on 5 matching bases. CDR1 is KGHSH and CDR2 is LQKENI in the germline V gene. The CDR3 runs to 16 residues. V was trimmed by 3 bases and J by 2 bases, leaving 16 bases between them. The CDR3 protein is CASSPYGQGVNYGYTF. The CDR3 DNA is TGTGCCAGCTCACCGTACGGTCAGGGTGTGAACTATGGCTACACCTTC.

This chain joins TRBV28 and TRBJ2-7; 7 bases are shared with TRBD1. The CDR3 has 13 amino acids. The V and J ends lost 7 bases and 4 bases, in that order; junction bases with no gene match: 7. Germline V CDR1 and CDR2: MDHEN, SYDVKM. The CDR3, as DNA: TGTGCCAGCACCAAGACAGGGCCGTACGAGCAGTACTTC. Translated, it gives CASTKTGPYEQYF.

J is TRBJ1-5 and V is TRBV13, with TRBD1 as a possible D gene (5 bases). The CDR3 is made up of 16 amino acids. Trimming removed 0 bases from V and 1 base from J, with 10 bases in between. Germline-derived CDR1 and CDR2 are PRHDT and FYEKMQ (reference sequence). The CDR3 bases are TGTGCCAGCAGCTTAGGCGGGGGAAGGAGCAATCAGCCCCAGCATTTT. This sequence encodes CASSLGGGRSNQPQHF. Using reference TRBV13 and TRBJ1-5 for the parts outside the CDR3, the full variable domain is AAGVIQSPRHLIKEKRETATLKCYPIPRHDTVYWYQQGPGQDPQFLISFYEKMQSDKGSIPDRFSAQQFSDYHSELNMSSLELGDSALYFCASSLGGGRSNQPQHFGDGTRLSIL.

The genes are TRBV28 and TRBJ1-5; 9 bases match TRBD1. V lost 6 bases to trimming and J lost 0 bases; unmatched junction nucleotides: 9. The CDR3 has 17 residues. In germline, CDR1 is MDHEN, CDR2 SYDVKM. DNA for the CDR3: TGTGCCAGCAGCGACAGGGGGTTCAGGGATAGCAATCAGCCCCAGCATTTT. It specifies CASSDRGFRDSNQPQHF. The full variable domain, with the rest looked up from reference TRBV28 and TRBJ1-5, is DVKVTQSSRYLVKRTGEKVFLECVQDMDHENMFWYRQDPGLGLRLIYFSYDVKMKEKGDIPEGYSVSREKKERFSLILESASTNQTSMYLCASSDRGFRDSNQPQHFGDGTRLSIL.

The chain links TRBV7-9 to TRBJ2-7; the match to TRBD2 covers 7 bases. After removal of 2 bases from V and 4 bases from J, the junction contained 2 bases not matched to a gene. Per the germline V gene, CDR1 is SEHNR and CDR2 is FQNEAQ (reference sequence). The CDR3 extends over 13 amino acids. CDR3 sequence reads: CASSLIGGYEQYF. The CDR3 bases are TGTGCCAGCAGCTTAATCGGGGGGTACGAGCAGTACTTC.

CDR3 DNA sequence: TGTGCCAGCAGCGTAGGTTTAGCGGGAGAATCCGTGCAGTACTTC. It yields the protein CASSVGLAGESVQYF. V and J are TRBV9 and TRBJ2-7; 9 positions agree with TRBD2. Germline-derived CDR1 and CDR2 are SGDLS and YYNGEE. The V and J ends lost 0 bases and 9 bases, in that order; junction bases with no gene match: 10. The CDR3 is made up of 15 amino acids.

In this sample, this clone turned up once. V and J are TRBV7-2 and TRBJ1-2; a possible D gene is TRBD1 (6 bases). This CDR3 contains 12 residues. The germline gives CDR1 SGHTA, CDR2 FQGNSA. V lost 8 bases to trimming and J lost 7 bases, with 14 bases between them. CDR3 nucleotide sequence: TGTGCCAGCTCACTCGGGGGGCTTGGCTACACCTTC. This codes for CASSLGGLGYTF.

J is TRBJ1-2 and V is TRBV19; 9 bases agree with TRBD1. The CDR3 is 15 amino acids. Per germline, CDR1 LNHDA and CDR2 SQIVND (reference sequence). The V and J ends lost 4 bases and 5 bases, in that order; junction bases with no gene match: 8. CDR3 protein: CASSTADRGLYGYTF. The CDR3 DNA sequence: TGTGCCAGTAGTACCGCGGACAGGGGCCTATATGGCTACACCTTC.

To note about this clone: The same CDR3 is also encoded by other DNA sequences in this sample. The chain joins TRBV18 to TRBJ1-2; D might be TRBD1 (6 bases). The germline CDR1 and CDR2 sequences are KGHSH and LQKENI. This CDR3 comprises 15 residues. V lost 3 bases, J lost 2 bases, and 13 bases lay in between. CDR3 loop: CASSPNGDTNYGYTF. CDR3 DNA: TGTGCCAGCTCACCGAACGGGGACACAAACTATGGCTACACCTTC.

This clone has a handful of counts. The CDR3: CASSYSTVPSYEQYF. The CDR3 bases are TGTGCCAGCAGTTACTCCACAGTACCATCTTACGAGCAGTACTTC. This chain connects TRBV6-5 to TRBJ2-7; no firm D call. The V gene lost 0 bases and the J gene lost 4 bases, with 13 bases spanning the gap. The CDR3 consists of 15 residues. CDR1 and CDR2 (germline): MNHEY, SVGAGI.